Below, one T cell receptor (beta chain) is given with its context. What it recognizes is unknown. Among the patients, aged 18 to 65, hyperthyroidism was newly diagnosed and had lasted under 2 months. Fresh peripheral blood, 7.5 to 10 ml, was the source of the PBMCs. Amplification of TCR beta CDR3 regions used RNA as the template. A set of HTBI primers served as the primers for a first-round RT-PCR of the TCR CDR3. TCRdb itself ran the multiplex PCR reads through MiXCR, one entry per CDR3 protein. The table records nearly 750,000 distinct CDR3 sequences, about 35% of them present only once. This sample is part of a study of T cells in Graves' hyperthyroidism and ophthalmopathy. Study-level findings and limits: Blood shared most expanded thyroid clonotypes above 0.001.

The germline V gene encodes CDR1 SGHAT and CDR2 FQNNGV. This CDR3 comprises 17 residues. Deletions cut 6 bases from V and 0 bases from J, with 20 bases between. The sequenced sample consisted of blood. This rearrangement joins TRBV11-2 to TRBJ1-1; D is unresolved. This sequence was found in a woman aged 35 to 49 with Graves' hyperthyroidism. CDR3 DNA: TGTGCCAGCAGGACCATGATCACGGCCAGCCTGAACACTGAAGCTTTCTTT. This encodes CASRTMITASLNTEAFF. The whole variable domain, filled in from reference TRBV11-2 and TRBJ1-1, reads EAGVAQSPRYKIIEKRQSVAFWCNPISGHATLYWYQQILGQGPKLLIQFQNNGVVDDSQLPKDRFSAERLKGVDSTLKIQPAKLEDSAVYLCASRTMITASLNTEAFFGQGTRLTVV.